The 24 T cell receptor beta chains reported below all come from one sample, sequenced in a study of CD8+ T cells in alopecia areata. Extracted from the samples, RNA was reverse transcribed into cDNA to serve as the sequencing template. The protocol was immunoSEQ multiplex PCR, while the TCRdb copy is restricted to in-frame clones and leaves out a portion. The data contain a few hundred thousand clones, about two fifths of them singletons. Treatment in this sample: oral pan-JAK inhibitor, 5-10 mg twice daily. The source was CD4+ T cells sorted from blood, collected between weeks 30 and 35, from a patient treated with tofacitinib. These receptor sequences come from a human donor with alopecia areata.

This clone was seen a handful of times. The V call is TRBV6-6, the J call TRBJ2-7, with TRBD1 matching 10 bases. CDR1 MNHNY and CDR2 SVGAGI come from the germline V gene (reference sequence). The trim removed 0 bases at V and 6 bases at J, leaving 2 bases unmatched. The CDR3 is 14 residues long. CDR3 sequence: CASSYSGTGVEQYF. The CDR3, as DNA: TGTGCCAGCAGTTACTCAGGGACAGGGGTCGAGCAGTACTTC.

In this sample, this clone turned up a few times. The chain carries TRBV19 and TRBJ2-3; 8 positions agree with TRBD1. The CDR3 runs to 15 residues. Germline loops: CDR1 LNHDA, CDR2 SQIVND (reference sequence). Trimming took 3 bases from V and 2 from J; bases not matched to a gene: 4. CDR3 in DNA: TGTGCCAGTAGTATTTACAGGGGGTTCACAGATACGCAGTATTTT. This codes for CASSIYRGFTDTQYF.

The chain is built from TRBV7-2 and TRBJ1-1; a weak D match, TRBD1 (6 bases). Germline values: CDR1 SGHTA, CDR2 FQGNSA. V dropped 1 base and J dropped 1 base, with 16 bases sitting between them. The CDR3 covers 17 residues. The CDR3 loop reads CASSLVPVGGGNTEAFF. CDR3 in DNA: TGTGCCAGCAGCTTAGTCCCGGTTGGGGGCGGGAACACTGAAGCTTTCTTT.

V is TRBV30 and J is TRBJ2-3; a possible D gene is TRBD2 (5 bases). This CDR3 is built from 15 residues. Germline V CDR1 and CDR2: GTSNPN, SVGIG (reference sequence). Trimming removed 2 bases at V and 1 base at J, with 13 bases between. In nucleotides, the CDR3 is TGTGCCTGGAGTAGGACTGTGAAAGGCACAGATACGCAGTATTTT. Its protein is CAWSRTVKGTDTQYF. Together with reference TRBV30 and TRBJ2-3, the CDR3 gives the full variable domain: SQTIHQWPATLVQPVGSPLSLECTVEGTSNPNLYWYRQAAGRGLQLLFYSVGIGQISSEVPQNLSASRPQDRQFILSSKKLLLSDSGFYLCAWSRTVKGTDTQYFGPGTRLTVL.

This clone was recorded once. The chain uses TRBV30 and TRBJ2-3; 11 nucleotides match TRBD2. This CDR3 has 15 amino acids. The V and J ends lost 4 bases and 5 bases, in that order; junction bases with no gene match: 8. Germline V gene data show CDR1 as GTSNPN and CDR2 as SVGIG (reference sequence). CDR3 protein: CAWIHSGRAIDTQYF. CDR3 DNA: TGTGCCTGGATCCATAGCGGGAGGGCCATAGATACGCAGTATTTT.

This rearrangement joins TRBV5-1 to TRBJ1-2, with TRBD1 identical over 7 bases. With 5 bases clipped from V and 3 bases from J, the junction kept 13 bases outside the gene matches. Looked up from germline, CDR1 is SGHRS and CDR2 is YFSETQ. The CDR3 has 16 residues. This CDR3 reads CASRTGSTDAYYGYTF. The DNA for the CDR3 is TGCGCCAGCAGGACAGGGTCGACGGATGCCTACTATGGCTACACCTTC.

This clone was seen only once. The rearrangement links TRBV6-1 to TRBJ1-5; D is undetermined. The CDR3 consists of 13 residues. CDR1 is MNHNS, CDR2 SASEGT, per germline. Trimming took 1 base from V and 7 from J, leaving 8 bases between them. The CDR3 here is CASSEEPRQPQHF. The CDR3 coding sequence is TGTGCCAGCAGTGAAGAGCCGCGACAGCCCCAGCATTTT.

This clone was seen more than once but under ten times. The V call is TRBV5-1, the J call TRBJ2-7, with 9 bases matching TRBD2. Per the germline V gene, CDR1 is SGHRS and CDR2 is YFSETQ. The ends lost 4 bases at V and 4 bases at J; junction bases unmatched: 12. This CDR3 spans 16 amino acids. The CDR3 bases are TGCGCCAGCAGCCAGCGGGAGGTGGCGGGTAGGTACGAGCAGTACTTC. Protein product: CASSQREVAGRYEQYF.

This clone appeared a few times. This rearrangement joins TRBV2 to TRBJ2-7; TRBD2 matches 7 bases. Germline CDR1 reads SNHLY; CDR2 reads FYNNEI. The CDR3 runs 13 residues. CDR3 residues: CASEWRESYEQYF. The CDR3 nucleotides are TGTGCAAGCGAGTGGCGGGAGTCCTACGAGCAGTACTTC.

The rearrangement links TRBV9 to TRBJ2-5, with D uncertain. V was shortened by 0 bases and J by 1 base, with 10 bases between the two germline ends. The CDR3 contains 15 residues. Germline V gene data show CDR1 as SGDLS and CDR2 as YYNGEE. CDR3 nucleotide sequence: TGTGCCAGCAGCGTAGGTGAACGGTCCCAAGAGACCCAGTACTTC. Translation: CASSVGERSQETQYF.

This clone was picked up a small number of times. Here the CDR3 DNA reads TGCGCCAGCAAAACTAGCGGGAGCTCCTACGAGCAGTACTTC. It specifies CASKTSGSSYEQYF. V usage is TRBV5-1 and J usage is TRBJ2-7, with 11 bases matching TRBD2. The CDR3 covers 14 residues. The ends lost 6 bases at V and 0 bases at J; junction bases unmatched: 2. In germline, CDR1 is SGHRS, CDR2 YFSETQ.

The chain links TRBV25-1 to TRBJ2-2; possibly TRBD1 or TRBD2 for D (5 bases each). V gave up 6 bases and J gave up 6 bases, with 23 bases separating them. Germline CDR1 is MGHDK and CDR2 is SYGVNS. The CDR3 loop spans 17 amino acids. The CDR3 nucleotides are TGTGCCAGCAGCGCCCGTTTGGCTAGTGGGGGAGCCGGGGAGCTGTTTTTT. Translated: CASSARLASGGAGELFF.

The chain combines TRBV6-6 with TRBJ1-2; D call uncertain. CDR3 size: 15 residues. CDR1 is MNHNY, CDR2 SVGAGI, per germline (reference sequence). V was shortened by 5 bases and J by 6 bases, with 19 bases between the two germline ends. CDR3 loop: CASSPPGRRDNGYTF. The CDR3 nucleotides read TGTGCCAGCAGTCCACCGGGGAGGAGGGATAATGGCTACACCTTC.

In this sample, this clone turned up a few times. J is TRBJ2-4 and V is TRBV30; 11 nucleotides line up with TRBD2. There are 16 residues in the CDR3. Germline V gene sequence: CDR1 GTSNPN, CDR2 SVGIG (reference sequence). CDR3 nucleotide sequence: TGTGCTTCGCAGTGGTTAGCGGGAGGGCCGAAAAACATTCAGTACTTC. Its protein product is CASQWLAGGPKNIQYF.

The sample holds a few counts of this clone. The J gene is TRBJ2-1, the V gene TRBV18, with TRBD2 matching 7 bases. The CDR3 has 17 amino acids. V lost 2 bases, J lost 8 bases, and 15 bases stayed unmatched. CDR1 is KGHSH, CDR2 LQKENI, per germline. The CDR3: CASSPTWRENSVDEQFF. CDR3 DNA: TGTGCCAGCTCACCAACCTGGCGGGAGAATAGCGTCGATGAGCAGTTCTTC.

The rearrangement uses TRBV7-3 and TRBJ2-3; possibly TRBD2 for D (5 bases). CDR3 size: 17 residues. V gave up 5 bases and J gave up 4 bases, with 22 bases separating them. Germline loops: CDR1 SGHTA, CDR2 FQGTGA. Here the CDR3 reads CASSPRLREEVADTQYF. CDR3 in DNA: TGTGCCAGCAGCCCACGGCTCAGAGAGGAGGTGGCAGATACGCAGTATTTT.

The chain couples TRBV15 to TRBJ1-5; D ambiguous. The germline V gene has CDR1 LNHNV and CDR2 YYDKDF (reference sequence). The CDR3 consists of 16 residues. Trimming removed 5 bases at V and 0 bases at J, with 14 bases between. Here the CDR3 reads CATSLRADHSNQPQHF. CDR3 bases: TGTGCCACCAGCCTCCGGGCAGACCATAGCAATCAGCCCCAGCATTTT.

The gene calls are TRBV18 and TRBJ2-4; 7 bases map to TRBD1. With 2 bases clipped from V and 3 bases from J, the junction kept 7 bases outside the gene matches. The CDR3 length is 16 residues. Germline V CDR1 and CDR2: KGHSH, LQKENI. CDR3 protein: CASSPTDRVLKNIQYF. Written as DNA, the CDR3 is TGTGCCAGCTCACCAACCGACAGGGTTCTCAAAAACATTCAGTACTTC.

CDR3 DNA: TGCAGCGTGACTAGCGGGAGAGGGAATGAGCAGTTCTTC. The encoded protein is CSVTSGRGNEQFF. The chain couples TRBV29-1 to TRBJ2-1; 12 bases map to TRBD2. Germline assignment: CDR1 SQVTM and CDR2 ANQGSEA. The CDR3 runs 13 residues. Losses at the gene ends were 6 bases for V and 7 bases for J; bases not matched to a gene: 4.

The rearrangement joins TRBV19 to TRBJ1-2, with TRBD1 matching over 7 bases. CDR3 length: 14 residues. Germline trimming cut 6 bases from V and 8 bases from J; bases unmatched to any gene: 12. Germline V CDR1 and CDR2: LNHDA, SQIVND (reference sequence). DNA for the CDR3: TGTGCCAGTAGCACGCGACAGGGAGCGATCGGCTACACCTTC. Residues: CASSTRQGAIGYTF.

Only one count was recorded for this clone. The V and J genes are TRBV5-1 and TRBJ2-1, with 8 bases matching TRBD1. Germline loops: CDR1 SGHRS, CDR2 YFSETQ. V trimming: 1 base; J trimming: 5 bases; junction bases outside the gene matches: 11. The CDR3 has 17 amino acids. The CDR3 DNA reads as TGCGCCAGCAGCTTGCGCGCTCCGGACAGGGTAGACAATGAGCAGTTCTTC. Protein: CASSLRAPDRVDNEQFF.

Here the CDR3 DNA reads TGTGCCAGCAGCCCGGACAGGGAGGACTATGGCTACACCTTC. Translating gives CASSPDREDYGYTF. This chain links TRBV5-6 with TRBJ1-2; 8 bases align to TRBD1. V was pared by 4 bases and J by 3 bases, with 5 bases of the junction left unmatched. The germline V gene encodes CDR1 SGHDT and CDR2 YYEEEE. The CDR3 sequence is 14 residues long.

This chain connects TRBV27 to TRBJ1-5; D remains ambiguous. V lost 5 bases to trimming and J lost 5 bases, with 10 bases between them. The CDR3 extends over 13 amino acids. Germline loops: CDR1 MNHEY, CDR2 SMNVEV (reference sequence). The CDR3 DNA follows: TGTGCCAGCAGTAAGATAACAGATCAGCCCCAGCATTTT. It encodes CASSKITDQPQHF.

This chain links TRBV30 with TRBJ2-7; D might be TRBD2 (6 bases). Germline values: CDR1 GTSNPN, CDR2 SVGIG (reference sequence). The V end was cut by 3 bases, the J end by 4 bases, with 13 bases between. CDR3 length equals 13 residues. The CDR3 here is CAWSHGGEYEQYF. The CDR3 DNA follows: TGTGCCTGGAGCCACGGAGGGGAATACGAGCAGTACTTC.